The clone carrying this T cell receptor (beta chain) was counted once. Its specificity is unknown. Production of TCR cDNA was by 5'RACE template switching, which also added a universal primer site and UMIs. MiXCR, applied by TCRdb to the 5' RACE reads, yields one record per CDR3 protein. The sample has 350,000 to 550,000 distinct CDR3 sequences, about 19% seen once. This record belongs to a study of T cells after yellow fever vaccination. Study at large: Preparing low-cell-number fractions relied on SMART-Seq v4 Ultra Low Input.

Study-wide results and limits: Most clones from primary vaccination were detected again post-booster (just under 97% CD4, 88% CD8). Only a small proportion of the clonotypes turned up in both the CD4 and the CD8 compartments, likely arising from convergent recombination.

Trimming removed 1 base from V and 1 base from J, with 13 bases in between. Germline loops: CDR1 LNHNV, CDR2 YYDKDF (reference sequence). The CDR3 is 16 amino acids. The sample here was PBMCs, taken before the yellow fever booster vaccination. The TCR sequence derives from a man between 18 and 29 years old who received the YFV17D yellow fever vaccine. The rearrangement uses TRBV15 and TRBJ1-1; D possibly corresponds to TRBD1 (5 bases). This CDR3 reads CATSRGRQGENTEAFF. DNA for the CDR3: TGTGCCACCAGCAGAGGAAGGCAGGGAGAGAACACTGAAGCTTTCTTT. The complete variable domain, with remaining parts taken from reference TRBV15 and TRBJ1-1, reads DAMVIQNPRYQVTQFGKPVTLSCSQTLNHNVMYWYQQKSSQAPKLLFHYYDKDFNNEADTPDNFQSRRPNTSFCFLDIRSPGLGDTAMYLCATSRGRQGENTEAFFGQGTRLTVV.